The 23 T cell receptor beta chains in this list originate from one sample, sequenced in a study of CD8+ T cells in alopecia areata. Sequencing used cDNA as its template, made by extracting RNA and reverse transcribing it. TCRdb keeps only in-frame clones here, not all; method: immunoSEQ multiplex PCR. Counted here are about 270,000 clones, about 62% occurring once; the ten biggest clones make up 0.75% to 0.95%. Documented treatment: oral pan-JAK inhibitor, 5-10 mg twice daily. This specimen consisted of CD4+ T cells sorted from blood, obtained at approximately week 52, from a patient treated with tofacitinib. These receptors all come from a human donor with alopecia areata.

This clone was seen once. The V gene is TRBV4-1, the J gene TRBJ2-5; the D gene is possibly TRBD2 (6 bases). Germline CDR1 and CDR2: MGHRA and YSYEKL. The CDR3 has 16 residues. Trimming removed 3 bases from V and 0 bases from J, with 14 bases in between. The CDR3 is CASSHGSGAYQETQYF. Here the CDR3 DNA reads TGCGCCAGCAGCCACGGTAGCGGAGCATACCAAGAGACCCAGTACTTC.

The gene calls are TRBV30 and TRBJ2-7, with D possibly TRBD1 on 5 matching bases. Germline V gene sequence: CDR1 GTSNPN, CDR2 SVGIG (reference sequence). The CDR3 is 13 amino acids. V was trimmed by 1 base and J by 2 bases, leaving 9 bases between them. CDR3 sequence: CAWSGQITYEQYF. Here the CDR3 DNA reads TGTGCCTGGAGTGGACAGATTACCTACGAGCAGTACTTC.

J is TRBJ2-1 and V is TRBV29-1; possible D gene TRBD1, 5 bases. In germline, CDR1 is SQVTM, CDR2 ANQGSEA. The ends were cut back, 4 bases at V and 0 bases at J, with 13 bases in the middle. The CDR3 is made up of 15 amino acids. CDR3 bases: TGCAGCGTTGGACAGAGTTTTAGCTCCTACAATGAGCAGTTCTTC. Residues: CSVGQSFSSYNEQFF.

V is TRBV2 and J is TRBJ2-1; D is unresolved. The length of the CDR3 is 10 residues. CDR1 is SNHLY and CDR2 is FYNNEI in the germline V gene. V lost 6 bases and J 6 bases, leaving 3 bases between the germline ends. The CDR3 reads CASRANEQFF. The DNA for the CDR3 is TGTGCCAGCAGGGCCAATGAGCAGTTCTTC.

The J gene is TRBJ2-3, the V gene TRBV7-3; 10 nucleotides align to TRBD1. In germline, CDR1 is SGHTA, CDR2 FQGTGA. The V and J ends lost 5 bases and 7 bases, in that order; junction bases with no gene match: 6. This CDR3 spans 14 amino acids. CDR3 in amino acids: CASSIPGQGNTQYF. Here the CDR3 DNA reads TGTGCCAGCAGCATTCCGGGACAGGGGAATACGCAGTATTTT.

This clone was found a few times. This sequence joins TRBV6-5 and TRBJ2-7; either TRBD1 or TRBD2 may fit D (6 bases each). The CDR3 is 13 amino acids. Germline V gene data show CDR1 as MNHEY and CDR2 as SVGAGI. V dropped 7 bases and J dropped 12 bases, with 22 bases sitting between them. The DNA for the CDR3 is TGTGCCAGCACCGAAATAGGGGGGCGCGTCGTGTACTTC. It is translated as CASTEIGGRVVYF.

Sample share makes this clone medium-sized (0.01 to 0.1%). V is TRBV27 and J is TRBJ1-2; TRBD1 is a possible D gene (5 bases). Per germline, CDR1 MNHEY and CDR2 SMNVEV (reference sequence). CDR3 size: 14 residues. With 6 bases removed from V and 4 bases from J, the gap between germline ends came to 15 bases. The CDR3 bases are TGTGCCAGCAGGCGCGCAGGGACGGCCTATGGCTACACCTTC. As protein: CASRRAGTAYGYTF.

This clone was detected only a few times. The gene calls are TRBV30 and TRBJ2-7; 7 bases match TRBD1. The germline V gene encodes CDR1 GTSNPN and CDR2 SVGIG (reference sequence). This CDR3 spans 12 amino acids. V lost 4 bases and J lost 3; bases outside the gene matches: 3. CDR3 sequence: CAWNSGGYEQYF. The CDR3 DNA follows: TGTGCCTGGAATTCAGGGGGCTACGAGCAGTACTTC.

This clone appeared a few times. V is TRBV7-8 and J is TRBJ1-6; 7 nucleotides line up with TRBD1. The J segment lost 11 bases and the V segment lost 3 bases, leaving 10 bases of the junction unmatched. This CDR3 region has 15 residues. Germline V lookup: CDR1 SGHVS, CDR2 FQNEAQ. The DNA for the CDR3 is TGTGCCAGCAGCTTGAGAAGAACAGGGGACCCACCCCTCCACTTT. Translated: CASSLRRTGDPPLHF.

The chain uses TRBV30 and TRBJ1-4; D is perhaps TRBD1 (5 bases). CDR3 length: 14 amino acids. The V gene lost 2 bases and the J gene lost 10 bases, with 17 bases spanning the gap. CDR1 is GTSNPN and CDR2 is SVGIG in the germline V gene (reference sequence). CDR3 amino acids: CAWSLGTGRGKLFF. The CDR3 nucleotides are TGTGCCTGGAGTCTCGGGACCGGTCGAGGAAAACTGTTTTTT.

In the case of this clone: Other nucleotide sequences in the sample specify the same CDR3. The gene calls are TRBV30 and TRBJ1-5, with TRBD1 matching over 8 bases. The CDR3 consists of 14 residues. Trimming removed 0 bases from V and 6 bases from J; junction bases left unmatched: 4. Germline CDR1 and CDR2: GTSNPN and SVGIG (reference sequence). The DNA of the CDR3 is TGTGCCTGGAGTGTGTTGCAGGGGGCTCAGCCCCAGCATTTT. Translation: CAWSVLQGAQPQHF.

The rearrangement links TRBV12-5 to TRBJ2-3; D is unclear. There are 13 residues in the CDR3. The V and J ends lost 4 bases and 6 bases respectively, with 11 bases between them. Germline-derived CDR1 and CDR2 are LGHNT and FRNRAP. CDR3 sequence: CASGSTPGDTQYF. The CDR3 nucleotides read TGTGCTAGTGGTTCCACCCCCGGGGATACGCAGTATTTT.

This clone was seen only once. This chain links TRBV30 with TRBJ2-1; TRBD2 matches 7 bases. With 2 bases clipped from V and 0 bases from J, the junction kept 4 bases outside the gene matches. CDR3 size: 15 residues. CDR1 is GTSNPN, CDR2 SVGIG, per germline (reference sequence). CDR3 region: CAWSSGGGSYNEQFF. The CDR3 nucleotides read TGTGCCTGGAGTTCTGGCGGGGGCTCCTACAATGAGCAGTTCTTC.

V usage is TRBV5-1 and J usage is TRBJ1-1; D unclear. Germline V CDR1 and CDR2: SGHRS, YFSETQ. The CDR3 contains 14 residues. Trimming left V 0 bases short and J 5 bases short, with 11 bases between. The CDR3 region is CASSLVSQLTEAFF. The CDR3 nucleotides are TGCGCCAGCAGCTTGGTCAGTCAGCTTACTGAAGCTTTCTTT. Full variable domain (outside the CDR3, taken from reference TRBV5-1 and TRBJ1-1): KAGVTQTPRYLIKTRGQQVTLSCSPISGHRSVSWYQQTPGQGLQFLFEYFSETQRNKGNFPGRFSGRQFSNSRSEMNVSTLELGDSALYLCASSLVSQLTEAFFGQGTRLTVV.

There are a few counts of this clone. The CDR3 sequence is CSVELGRAGVTDTQYF. The CDR3 DNA reads TGCAGCGTTGAACTCGGTAGGGCAGGCGTCACAGATACGCAGTATTTT. The chain carries TRBV29-1 and TRBJ2-3, with D uncertain. CDR3 size: 16 residues. The germline gives CDR1 SQVTM, CDR2 ANQGSEA. V was pared by 2 bases and J by 2 bases, with 17 bases between.

This rearrangement joins TRBV4-1 to TRBJ1-2; perhaps TRBD1 as D (6 bases). In germline, CDR1 is MGHRA, CDR2 YSYEKL. Trimming removed 2 bases at V and 5 bases at J, with 15 bases between. There are 15 residues in the CDR3. The CDR3: CASSQKTRGFYGYTF. The DNA for the CDR3 is TGCGCCAGCAGCCAAAAAACCAGGGGTTTTTATGGCTACACCTTC.

This clone was detected only a few times. This rearrangement joins TRBV19 to TRBJ2-7; no clear D. Germline V gene lookup returns CDR1 LNHDA and CDR2 SQIVND (reference sequence). Trimming took 6 bases from V and 4 from J, leaving 7 bases between them. The CDR3 has 11 amino acids. The CDR3 nucleotides are TGTGCCAGTAGGGTTTTTTACGAGCAGTACTTC. Translation: CASRVFYEQYF. The whole variable domain, filled in from reference TRBV19 and TRBJ2-7, reads DGGITQSPKYLFRKEGQNVTLSCEQNLNHDAMYWYRQDPGQGLRLIYYSQIVNDFQKGDIAEGYSVSREKKESFPLTVTSAQKNPTAFYLCASRVFYEQYFGPGTRLTVT.

The chain joins TRBV30 to TRBJ1-2, with a possible D match to TRBD1 (5 bases). There are 11 residues in the CDR3. Germline CDR1 GTSNPN, CDR2 SVGIG (reference sequence). V lost 0 bases, J lost 9 bases, and 8 bases lay in between. CDR3 sequence reads: CAWSVGASYTF. The CDR3, as DNA: TGTGCCTGGAGTGTAGGGGCGAGCTACACCTTC.

This clone came up a few times. The chain joins TRBV29-1 to TRBJ2-1; 9 bases match TRBD1. V gave up 7 bases and J gave up 0 bases; unmatched junction bases: 4. This CDR3 has 14 residues. Per the germline V gene, CDR1 is SQVTM and CDR2 is ANQGSEA. Written as DNA, the CDR3 is TGCAGCGCCGCGACAGGGGGCTCCTACAATGAGCAGTTCTTC. This gives the protein CSAATGGSYNEQFF.

This clone was seen a few times. The chain joins TRBV5-1 to TRBJ2-2; D is possibly TRBD1 or TRBD2 (5 bases each). This CDR3 region has 15 residues. V gave up 3 bases and J gave up 4 bases, with 13 bases separating them. Germline V gene sequence: CDR1 SGHRS, CDR2 YFSETQ. The chain's CDR3 is CASSYPGRSTGELFF. DNA of the CDR3: TGCGCCAGCAGCTACCCGGGGCGGTCCACCGGGGAGCTGTTTTTT.

The chain has TRBV9 and TRBJ1-1; possibly TRBD1 for D (6 bases). CDR3 length: 15 amino acids. Germline CDR1 reads SGDLS; CDR2 reads YYNGEE. Deletions cut 4 bases from V and 1 base from J, with 14 bases between. The CDR3 here is CASSRRNRANTEAFF. The CDR3, as DNA: TGTGCCAGCAGCCGGCGTAACAGGGCGAACACTGAAGCTTTCTTT.

This clone has only a few counts. The V call is TRBV4-2, the J call TRBJ1-4; D is possibly TRBD1 (5 bases). This CDR3 contains 13 residues. Germline lookup yields CDR1 LGHNA and CDR2 YNFKEQ. Trimming removed 3 bases at V and 7 bases at J, with 9 bases between. The CDR3 sequence: CASSQGVTEKLFF. CDR3 bases: TGTGCCAGCAGCCAGGGGGTAACTGAAAAACTGTTTTTT.

The chain employs TRBV7-9 and TRBJ2-3, with no clear D. Trimming pared 5 bases from V and 2 bases from J, leaving 5 bases between. Germline V gene sequence: CDR1 SEHNR, CDR2 FQNEAQ (reference sequence). CDR3 size: 12 residues. This CDR3 is CASSPYTDTQYF. CDR3 DNA: TGTGCCAGCAGCCCCTACACAGATACGCAGTATTTT.